Following are 29 T cell receptor beta chains from one sample sequenced in a study of regulatory T cells in long-lasting Graves disease. HTBI primers from iRepertoire and Arm-PCR of CDR3 regions yielded the TCR beta libraries. TCRdb recomputed calls from the multiplex PCR reads with MiXCR, one row per CDR3 protein. The repertoire includes hundreds of thousands of distinct CDR3 sequences, roughly 17% of them detected once, and around 10% sits in the top ten. Time point of the sample: newly diagnosed GD, antithyroid drugs for less than 3 months. PBMC-extracted RNA yielded the TCR library. These same records also appear under a second study, on T cells in Graves' hyperthyroidism and ophthalmopathy.

Source: peripheral blood mononuclear cells (PBMCs), taken at new diagnosis, from a patient treated with antithyroid drugs. All receptors derive from a young woman with Graves disease.

This clonotype was counted a single time. This may arise from a read error, as a much more abundant clone is one base away. The chain recombines TRBV7-9 with TRBJ2-6; 10 bases match TRBD1. J lost 3 bases, V lost 5 bases, and 10 bases had no gene match. Germline V CDR1 and CDR2: SEHNR, FQNEAQ (reference sequence). The CDR3 runs 18 residues. The CDR3 DNA is TGTGCCAGCAGCCCCCTGGGACAGGGGCCTTATGGGGCCAACGTCCTGACTTTC. Its protein product is CASSPLGQGPYGANVLTF.

This clonotype was seen ten or more times. V usage is TRBV7-9 and J usage is TRBJ1-4; 10 bases fit TRBD1. The CDR3 covers 16 residues. Unmatched junction bases numbered 8, after V lost 3 bases and J lost 7 bases. Looked up from germline, CDR1 is SEHNR and CDR2 is FQNEAQ (reference sequence). CDR3: CASSLGRRTGGEKLFF. For the CDR3, the DNA is TGTGCCAGCAGCTTGGGGAGGCGGACAGGGGGTGAAAAACTGTTTTTT.

The V call is TRBV4-2, the J call TRBJ2-3; D remains ambiguous. Germline V gene data show CDR1 as LGHNA and CDR2 as YNFKEQ. The CDR3 runs to 16 residues. V was shortened by 3 bases and J by 2 bases, with 15 bases between the two germline ends. CDR3 sequence reads: CASSQLAATFTDTQYF. The DNA of the CDR3 is TGTGCCAGCAGCCAGCTGGCGGCTACCTTCACAGATACGCAGTATTTT.

As regards this clonotype: The limits of the CDR3 on the DNA are not certain, so only TCRdb's listed CDR3 is given. The chain carries TRBV7-8 and TRBJ2-2; TRBD1 was called by the table and not checked on the DNA. The CDR3 contains 19 residues when both ends are counted. Germline V lookup: CDR1 SGHVS, CDR2 FQNEAQ. The CDR3 spells CATQAGGPHPEQYFGELFF.

Worth noting for this clonotype: A read error may account for a junction end that differs from germline. This chain links TRBV30 with TRBJ2-3; 9 bases align to TRBD2. The germline V gene has CDR1 GTSNPN and CDR2 SVGIG (reference sequence). This CDR3 contains 15 residues. CDR3 amino acids: CARSVAGVRSDTQYF. DNA of the CDR3: TGTGCCCGGAGTGTAGCGGGAGTTAGGTCAGATACGCAGTATTTT.

The sample holds many counts of this clonotype. The J gene is TRBJ2-5, the V gene TRBV12-3 or TRBV12-4; no firm D call. V lost 3 bases, J lost 2 bases, and 7 bases lay in between. CDR3 size: 13 residues. CDR3 nucleotide sequence: TGTGCCAGCAGTTTTTTTAGGCAAGAGACCCAGTACTTC. It codes for CASSFFRQETQYF.

This clonotype was recorded at least ten times. The J gene is TRBJ2-3, the V gene TRBV7-9; no clear D gene. The CDR3 runs to 12 residues. Germline V CDR1 and CDR2: SEHNR, FQNEAQ (reference sequence). The V and J ends lost 6 bases and 4 bases respectively, with 8 bases between them. CDR3 residues: CASSPQADTQYF. The CDR3 region has the DNA TGTGCCAGCAGTCCCCAGGCAGATACGCAGTATTTT.

This clonotype appeared a few times. The chain carries TRBV4-1 and TRBJ1-2; tentatively, D is TRBD1 (5 bases). Germline CDR1 reads MGHRA; CDR2 reads YSYEKL. The CDR3 covers 19 residues. V was clipped by 1 base and J by 3 bases, with 24 bases between them. DNA for the CDR3: TGCGCCAGCAGCCAAGTAGGAGTTGGTGCCAGGGCCAGCGACTATGGCTACACCTTC. Amino acids: CASSQVGVGARASDYGYTF.

This clonotype came up many times. An end of the junction does not agree with germline; a read error may underlie this. This rearrangement joins TRBV4-1 to TRBJ2-2; D is ambiguous. The germline V gene encodes CDR1 MGHRA and CDR2 YSYEKL. CDR3 size: 17 residues. The CDR3 DNA sequence: TGTGCCAGCAGCCAAATGCAGGAGACGGCGAACACCGGGGAGCTGTTTTTT. Amino acid sequence: CASSQMQETANTGELFF.

This clonotype occurred a few times. The CDR3 nucleotides read TGCAGTGCAAGATCCTTGAGTGGCAATCAGCCCCAGCATTTT. Translated, it gives CSARSLSGNQPQHF. The chain uses TRBV20-1 and TRBJ1-5; no reliable D call. Trimming removed 6 bases from V and 2 bases from J, with 14 bases in between. This CDR3 region has 14 residues. Germline V lookup: CDR1 DFQATT, CDR2 SNEGSKA (reference sequence).

Many counts were recorded for this clonotype. The chain joins TRBV6-2 or TRBV6-3 to TRBJ2-1; 8 bases are a match to TRBD1. CDR3 size: 15 residues. Germline assignment: CDR1 MNHEY and CDR2 SVGEGT. V trimming: 4 bases; J trimming: 1 base; junction bases outside the gene matches: 3. CDR3 DNA sequence: TGTGCCAGCAGTTCCAGGGGGCTGTCCTACAATGAGCAGTTCTTC. Translation gives CASSSRGLSYNEQFF.

This clonotype showed up many times. The chain combines TRBV6-5 with TRBJ2-5; 8 bases map to TRBD1. CDR3 length equals 15 residues. CDR1 and CDR2 (germline): MNHEY, SVGAGI. With V trimmed by 1 base and J by 5 bases, 6 bases remained unmatched. Written as DNA, the CDR3 is TGTGCCAGCAGTTACTGGGCAGGGGGCCGGGAGACCCAGTACTTC. Amino acids: CASSYWAGGRETQYF.

This clonotype was seen only a few times. This chain connects TRBV6-1 to TRBJ2-2, with 9 bases fitting TRBD2. Germline V gives CDR1 MNHNS, CDR2 SASEGT. This CDR3 is built from 14 residues. V dropped 6 bases and J dropped 4; count of bases not matched to a gene: 3. DNA for the CDR3: TGTGCCAGCAGACCAGCGGGAGGCACCGGGGAGCTGTTTTTT. This gives the protein CASRPAGGTGELFF.

This clonotype was detected many times. The chain carries TRBV27 and TRBJ2-7, with D tentatively TRBD2 (6 bases). CDR3 size: 14 residues. In germline, CDR1 is MNHEY, CDR2 SMNVEV (reference sequence). Trimming stripped 3 bases from V and 2 bases from J, with 11 bases between. CDR3 sequence reads: CASSFGGNTYEQYF. CDR3 in DNA: TGTGCCAGCAGTTTTGGAGGGAACACCTACGAGCAGTACTTC.

This clonotype came up many times. The rearrangement links TRBV11-2 to TRBJ2-7; D is ambiguous. V lost 3 bases, J lost 6 bases, and 6 bases lay in between. The germline CDR1 and CDR2 sequences are SGHAT and FQNNGV. This CDR3 region has 11 residues. The CDR3 spells CASSFGPEQYF. CDR3 in DNA: TGTGCCAGCAGCTTCGGGCCCGAGCAGTACTTC.

V is TRBV20-1 and J is TRBJ2-7, with 10 bases matching TRBD2. Trimming at V came to 1 base and at J to 0 bases, leaving 6 bases not matched to a gene. The CDR3 consists of 16 residues. Germline CDR1 and CDR2: DFQATT and SNEGSKA (reference sequence). The CDR3 DNA reads as TGCAGTGCTAGAGGAGGTAGCGGGAGGCCCTCCTACGAGCAGTACTTC. Protein: CSARGGSGRPSYEQYF.

To note about this clonotype: A much more abundant neighbour one base away suggests this may be a read error. The chain is built from TRBV7-9 and TRBJ2-1; possible D gene TRBD1, 5 bases. V dropped 1 base and J dropped 6 bases, with 10 bases sitting between them. Germline loops: CDR1 SEHNR, CDR2 FQNEAQ (reference sequence). The CDR3 totals 14 residues. CDR3 coding DNA: TGTGCCAGCAGCTTAGTGGGCAGGGTCAATGAGCAGTTCTTC. This codes for CASSLVGRVNEQFF.

Worth noting for this clonotype: A read error likely explains this, since a far larger clone differs by one base. The gene calls are TRBV12-3 or TRBV12-4 and TRBJ2-1; 12 nucleotides line up with TRBD2. This CDR3 region has 17 residues. With 2 bases clipped from V and 10 bases from J, the junction kept 12 bases outside the gene matches. The CDR3 bases are TGTGCCAGCAGTTTATCATCCCTAGCGGGAGGGGACGACGAGCAGTTCTTC. Its protein is CASSLSSLAGGDDEQFF.

Many counts were recorded for this clonotype. The chain couples TRBV27 to TRBJ2-6, with D unresolved. CDR3 length equals 13 residues. Germline V gives CDR1 MNHEY, CDR2 SMNVEV (reference sequence). The germline V and J ends were trimmed by 5 bases and 2 bases, with 4 bases remaining between them. CDR3 amino acids: CASSMAGANVLTF. The CDR3 coding sequence is TGTGCCAGCAGTATGGCTGGGGCCAACGTCCTGACTTTC.

Concerning this clonotype itself: A far larger clone is only one base removed, so a read error is likely. CDR3 coding DNA: TGCAGTGCTAGACCCGGGACAGGGGCTAGGAATGAGCAGTACTTC. Translated: CSARPGTGARNEQYF. The genes are TRBV20-1 and TRBJ2-7, with 10 positions matching TRBD1. With 2 bases clipped from V and 7 bases from J, the junction kept 11 bases outside the gene matches. Germline V gene lookup returns CDR1 DFQATT and CDR2 SNEGSKA (reference sequence). The CDR3 totals 15 residues.

This clonotype was seen at least ten times. This sequence joins TRBV4-3 and TRBJ1-2; D is unresolved. CDR1 LGHNA and CDR2 YSLEER come from the germline V gene. Deletions cut 4 bases from V and 1 base from J, with 7 bases between. The length of the CDR3 is 13 residues. This CDR3 reads CASSPQVNYGYTF. The CDR3 DNA is TGCGCCAGCAGCCCCCAGGTTAACTATGGCTACACCTTC.

This chain joins TRBV28 and TRBJ2-7; tentatively, D is TRBD1 or TRBD2 (6 bases each). This CDR3 comprises 14 residues. Germline V gene sequence: CDR1 MDHEN, CDR2 SYDVKM. The ends were cut back, 7 bases at V and 3 bases at J, with 16 bases in the middle. This CDR3 reads CASTPEGGGYEQYF. CDR3 nucleotide sequence: TGTGCCAGCACCCCGGAGGGGGGTGGCTACGAGCAGTACTTC. Filled out from reference TRBV28 and TRBJ2-7, the complete variable domain reads DVKVTQSSRYLVKRTGEKVFLECVQDMDHENMFWYRQDPGLGLRLIYFSYDVKMKEKGDIPEGYSVSREKKERFSLILESASTNQTSMYLCASTPEGGGYEQYFGPGTRLTVT.

This clonotype was observed at least ten times. The rearrangement uses TRBV5-1 and TRBJ2-2, with D tentatively TRBD2 (5 bases). Per germline, CDR1 SGHRS and CDR2 YFSETQ. CDR3 length: 17 amino acids. The ends were cut back, 4 bases at V and 0 bases at J, with 16 bases in the middle. CDR3: CASSPEGRQSNTGELFF. The CDR3 nucleotides are TGCGCCAGCAGCCCCGAGGGAAGGCAATCGAACACCGGGGAGCTGTTTTTT.

This clonotype was recorded many times. The rearrangement uses TRBV6-1 and TRBJ1-5; 10 bases fit TRBD1. V was clipped by 5 bases and J by 7 bases; unmatched bases: 11. CDR3 length equals 16 residues. The germline V gene has CDR1 MNHNS and CDR2 SASEGT. DNA for the CDR3: TGTGCCAGCAGTCAGGACCGGGACAGGGGAATCCAGCCCCAGCATTTT. The encoded protein is CASSQDRDRGIQPQHF.

This clonotype was detected only a few times. This rearrangement joins TRBV9 to TRBJ2-3; D may be TRBD2 (5 bases). Germline CDR1 reads SGDLS; CDR2 reads YYNGEE. This CDR3 spans 16 amino acids. Deletions cut 4 bases from V and 1 base from J, with 16 bases between. This chain's CDR3 is CASSSGDLRGTDTQYF. CDR3 bases: TGTGCCAGCAGCTCCGGAGATTTGAGGGGCACAGATACGCAGTATTTT.

This clonotype was recorded many times. The V gene is TRBV6-2 or TRBV6-3, the J gene TRBJ1-6; D gene uncertain. Germline V gene data show CDR1 as MNHEY and CDR2 as SVGEGT. This CDR3 contains 15 residues. The ends were cut back, 2 bases at V and 1 base at J, with 6 bases in the middle. The CDR3 DNA reads as TGTGCCAGCAGTTACGTCAGATCCTATAATTCACCCCTCCACTTT. As protein: CASSYVRSYNSPLHF.

A remark on this clonotype: A read error may explain this, as a much larger clone is one base away. The chain carries TRBV7-2 and TRBJ2-7; D is perhaps TRBD1 (5 bases). In germline, CDR1 is SGHTA, CDR2 FQGNSA. Trimming removed 5 bases from V and 2 bases from J, with 13 bases in between. CDR3 length: 14 amino acids. The CDR3 DNA follows: TGTGCCAGCAGCACATCAGGGTCTGCCTACGAGCAGTACTTC. Its translation: CASSTSGSAYEQYF. The variable domain in full, with the rest retrieved from reference TRBV7-2 and TRBJ2-7, is GAGVSQSPSNKVTEKGKDVELRCDPISGHTALYWYRQSLGQGLEFLIYFQGNSAPDKSGLPSDRFSAERTGGSVSTLTIQRTQQEDSAVYLCASSTSGSAYEQYFGPGTRLTVT.

The chain carries TRBV7-9 and TRBJ2-2; D is unclear. In germline, CDR1 is SEHNR, CDR2 FQNEAQ (reference sequence). Deletions cut 2 bases from V and 9 bases from J, with 4 bases between. The CDR3 covers 11 residues. The CDR3 here is CASSLLRELFF. In DNA form, the CDR3 reads TGTGCCAGCAGCTTACTAAGGGAGCTGTTTTTT.

This clonotype appeared many times. V gene TRBV29-1 combines with J gene TRBJ1-1; perhaps TRBD1 as D (6 bases). The germline V and J ends were trimmed by 6 bases and 1 base, with 12 bases remaining between them. The germline V gene has CDR1 SQVTM and CDR2 ANQGSEA. The CDR3 contains 13 residues. In DNA, the CDR3 is TGCAGCGTCACCGGGGGCCGGAACACTGAAGCTTTCTTT. Its translation is CSVTGGRNTEAFF.